This T cell receptor (beta chain) is drawn from a study of T-cell reconstitution after alpha-beta-depleted transplantation in children. Study-level results: Reports say that about two months after transplant, the alpha-beta T cells came out of several hundred graft clones that had expanded. From newly produced T cells came most of the T-cell counts and diversity one year after transplant. TCRbeta diversity was high at day 60 in some patients (a result of surviving recipient T cells and thymic progenitors).

Unique molecular identifiers were used in preparing the TCRbeta library. Each CDR3 protein is one row after TCRdb ran MiXCR on the PCR reads. The sample includes a few hundred thousand distinct CDR3 sequences, approximately 12% seen only once; the top ten take 2.2%. V was clipped by 3 bases and J by 4 bases, with 9 bases between them. This CDR3 is 13 amino acids long. On this clonotype: Its antigen is unidentified.

The sample here was PBMCs, mostly from graft donor cells, taken 360 days after TCRalphabeta/CD19-depleted stem cell transplant. The J gene is TRBJ2-5, the V gene TRBV12-3 or TRBV12-4; D might be TRBD1 (5 bases). The TCR was taken from a male patient younger than 18 who had a stem cell transplant for acute myeloid leukemia, so the T cells may come from the graft donor. The CDR3 is CASSFKGPETQYF. The CDR3 DNA follows: TGTGCCAGCAGTTTTAAGGGGCCAGAGACCCAGTACTTC.